These 10 T cell receptor beta chains came from one sample sequenced in a study of T cell changes during pregnancy in multiple sclerosis. Clones were read by immunoSEQ multiplex PCR, and TCRdb kept only the in-frame ones, dropping some. The sample records approximately 100,000 clones, about 91% being singletons. Specimen: peripheral blood, collected in the second trimester of pregnancy. The receptors come from a female donor with multiple sclerosis, enrolled in a pregnancy study.

This clone was counted a single time. The chain carries TRBV19 and TRBJ2-5; D may be TRBD1 (5 bases). The CDR3 is made up of 13 amino acids. The V gene lost 6 bases and the J gene lost 5 bases, with 13 bases spanning the gap. CDR1 LNHDA and CDR2 SQIVND come from the germline V gene (reference sequence). CDR3 sequence reads: CASRVPSGETQYF. DNA of the CDR3: TGTGCCAGTAGGGTCCCCTCAGGGGAGACCCAGTACTTC.

With respect to this clone: The junction shows a germline mismatch at one end, possibly a read error. The V gene is TRBV7-7, the J gene TRBJ2-5, with 9 bases matching TRBD2. Germline V lookup: CDR1 SSHAT, CDR2 FNYEAQ (reference sequence). This CDR3 region has 14 residues. CDR3: CASSSLTSGETQYF. CDR3 nucleotides: TGTGCTAGCAGCTCATTGACTAGCGGAGAGACCCAGTACTTC. Using reference TRBV7-7 and TRBJ2-5 for the parts outside the CDR3, the full variable domain is GAGVSQSPRYKVTKRGQDVTLRCDPISSHATLYWYQQALGQGPEFLTYFNYEAQPDKSGLPSDRFSAERPEGSISTLTIQRTEQRDSAMYRCASSSLTSGETQYFGPGTRLLVL.

This chain uses TRBV6-4 with TRBJ2-1; the match to TRBD1 covers 8 bases. V was pared by 5 bases and J by 4 bases, with 13 bases of the junction left unmatched. Germline loops: CDR1 MRHNA, CDR2 SNTAGT. There are 17 residues in the CDR3. CDR3: CASSRTGTRSSYNEQFF. The CDR3 DNA is TGTGCCAGCAGTAGGACAGGGACCCGTAGTTCTTACAATGAGCAGTTCTTC.

This clone came up once. This chain joins TRBV9 and TRBJ2-4; D is unresolved. V was shortened by 4 bases and J by 12 bases, with 8 bases between the two germline ends. Per the germline V gene, CDR1 is SGDLS and CDR2 is YYNGEE. The CDR3 is 10 residues long. The CDR3 region is CASSPHNQYF. The CDR3 DNA reads TGTGCCAGCAGCCCCCACAATCAGTACTTC.

The J gene is TRBJ2-1, the V gene TRBV5-1; D might be TRBD1 (5 bases). CDR3 length equals 17 residues. Germline V gives CDR1 SGHRS, CDR2 YFSETQ. V shed 0 bases and J shed 1 base, with 14 bases lying between them. The CDR3 loop is CASSLAVGPGSYNEQFF. In DNA, the CDR3 is TGCGCCAGCAGCTTGGCCGTGGGGCCAGGTTCCTACAATGAGCAGTTCTTC.

The rearrangement links TRBV28 to TRBJ1-1; D ambiguous. V shed 8 bases and J shed 1 base, with 14 bases lying between them. Germline CDR1 reads MDHEN; CDR2 reads SYDVKM. The CDR3 length is 14 residues. This chain's CDR3 is CASYGRDGNTEAFF. In nucleotides, the CDR3 is TGTGCCAGCTACGGACGGGATGGGAACACTGAAGCTTTCTTT.

This clone has just a few counts. The chain couples TRBV14 to TRBJ1-1; D unclear. V shed 6 bases and J shed 1 base, with 9 bases lying between them. CDR3 length equals 13 residues. Germline V gene data show CDR1 as SGHDN and CDR2 as FVKESK. The CDR3 loop is CASSHKQNTEAFF. The CDR3 nucleotides are TGTGCCAGCAGTCATAAACAGAACACTGAAGCTTTCTTT.

The chain is built from TRBV7-9 and TRBJ1-6; 8 bases are shared with TRBD1. There are 14 residues in the CDR3. Germline V gene lookup returns CDR1 SEHNR and CDR2 FQNEAQ (reference sequence). Trimming at V came to 5 bases and at J to 9 bases, leaving 6 bases not matched to a gene. The CDR3 DNA reads TGTGCCAGCAGCCAGGACAGGGTTGGTTCACCCCTCCACTTT. Residues: CASSQDRVGSPLHF.

This clone was picked up a small number of times. The V call is TRBV15, the J call TRBJ1-5; D may be TRBD1 (5 bases). This CDR3 contains 15 residues. The germline CDR1 and CDR2 sequences are LNHNV and YYDKDF (reference sequence). V gave up 3 bases and J gave up 6 bases, with 15 bases separating them. The CDR3 sequence is CATSRPPGLSQPQHF. The CDR3 coding sequence is TGTGCCACCAGCAGGCCCCCGGGACTTTCTCAGCCCCAGCATTTT. Full variable domain (missing parts from reference TRBV15 and TRBJ1-5): DAMVIQNPRYQVTQFGKPVTLSCSQTLNHNVMYWYQQKSSQAPKLLFHYYDKDFNNEADTPDNFQSRRPNTSFCFLDIRSPGLGDTAMYLCATSRPPGLSQPQHFGDGTRLSIL.

This chain links TRBV7-9 with TRBJ2-1; 12 positions match TRBD1. CDR1 and CDR2 from the germline V gene are SEHNR and FQNEAQ (reference sequence). This CDR3 has 16 amino acids. After removal of 5 bases from V and 8 bases from J, the junction contained 10 bases not matched to a gene. The CDR3 DNA sequence: TGTGCCAGCAGCCTAAAGGGACAGGGGGCGTGGGATGAGCAGTTCTTC. It translates to CASSLKGQGAWDEQFF.